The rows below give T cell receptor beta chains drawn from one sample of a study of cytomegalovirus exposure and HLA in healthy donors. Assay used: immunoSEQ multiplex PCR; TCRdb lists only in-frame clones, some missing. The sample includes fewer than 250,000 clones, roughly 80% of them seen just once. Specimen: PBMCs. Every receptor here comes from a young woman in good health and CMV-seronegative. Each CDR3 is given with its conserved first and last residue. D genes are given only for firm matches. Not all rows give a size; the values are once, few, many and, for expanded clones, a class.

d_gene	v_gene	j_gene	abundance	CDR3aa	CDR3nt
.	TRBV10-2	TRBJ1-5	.	CASSESQGYQPQHF	TGCGCCAGCAGTGAGTCTCAGGGCTATCAGCCCCAGCATTTT
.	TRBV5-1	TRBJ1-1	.	CASSLDPGNTEAFF	TGCGCCAGCAGCTTGGATCCGGGGAACACTGAAGCTTTCTTT
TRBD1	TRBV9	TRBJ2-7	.	CASSVGDRFLGEQYF	TGTGCCAGCAGCGTAGGGGACAGGTTTCTAGGGGAGCAGTACTTC
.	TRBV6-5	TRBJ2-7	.	CASRPGTSYEQYF	TGTGCCAGCCGACCCGGGACTTCTTACGAGCAGTACTTC
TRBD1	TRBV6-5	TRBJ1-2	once	CASSATGPNYGYTF	TGTGCCAGCAGTGCGACAGGGCCTAACTATGGCTACACCTTC
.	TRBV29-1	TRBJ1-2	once	CSVEDAGRVYGYTF	TGCAGCGTTGAAGACGCGGGCCGCGTCTATGGCTACACCTTC
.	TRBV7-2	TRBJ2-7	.	CASSLRQDSLQVYEQYF	TGTGCCAGCAGCCTAAGACAGGACAGTCTTCAAGTCTACGAGCAGTACTTC
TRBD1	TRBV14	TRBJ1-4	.	CASSQDGQGANEKLFF	TGTGCCAGCAGCCAAGACGGGCAGGGGGCTAATGAAAAACTGTTTTTT
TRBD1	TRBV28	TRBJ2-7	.	CASSLRGQAVVEQYF	TGTGCCAGCAGTCTCCGGGGACAGGCCGTTGTTGAGCAGTACTTC
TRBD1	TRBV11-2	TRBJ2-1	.	CASSFLTGGNEQFF	TGTGCCAGCAGCTTCCTCACAGGGGGAAATGAGCAGTTCTTC
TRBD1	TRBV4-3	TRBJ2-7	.	CASSQDLGGQGPYF	TGCGCCAGCAGCCAAGATTTAGGGGGACAGGGACCCTACTTC
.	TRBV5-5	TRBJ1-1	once	CASSLVYVMNTEAFF	TGTGCCAGCAGCTTGGTCTACGTGATGAACACTGAAGCTTTCTTT
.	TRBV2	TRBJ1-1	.	CASHTGMNTEAFF	TGTGCCAGTCATACAGGGATGAACACTGAAGCTTTCTTT
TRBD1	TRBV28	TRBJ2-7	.	CASSLGAMGDRAEQGYEQYF	TGTGCCAGCAGTTTGGGGGCTATGGGGGACAGGGCCGAGCAGGGCTACGAGCAGTACTTC
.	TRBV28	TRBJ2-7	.	CASSPLVTGTTYEQYF	TGTGCCAGCAGCCCATTAGTTACAGGGACGACCTACGAGCAGTACTTC
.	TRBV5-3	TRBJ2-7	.	CARRMDSGVLDEQYF	TGTGCCAGAAGAATGGACAGTGGCGTCTTGGACGAGCAGTACTTC
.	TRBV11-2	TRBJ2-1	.	CASSSRGGSYNEQFF	TGTGCCAGCAGCTCTCGTGGGGGGTCCTACAATGAGCAGTTCTTC
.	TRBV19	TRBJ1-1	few	CASSTVGGVWKNTEAFF	TGTGCCAGTAGCACGGTCGGGGGGGTTTGGAAGAACACTGAAGCTTTCTTT
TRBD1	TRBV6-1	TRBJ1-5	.	CASSPVTGGEQPQHF	TGTGCCAGCAGCCCCGTTACAGGGGGAGAGCAGCCCCAGCATTTT
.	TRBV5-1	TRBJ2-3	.	CASSRGQYTDTQYF	TGCGCCAGCAGCAGAGGACAGTACACAGATACGCAGTATTTT
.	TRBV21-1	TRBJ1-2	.	CASSKGGLETGYYGYTF	TGTGCCAGCAGCAAAGGGGGACTGGAGACAGGGTACTATGGCTACACCTTC
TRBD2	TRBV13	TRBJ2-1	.	CASSLGRSGGAGDEQFF	TGTGCCAGCAGCTTAGGCCGAAGCGGGGGGGCAGGCGATGAGCAGTTCTTC
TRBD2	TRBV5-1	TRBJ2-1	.	CASSLIGTNSYNEQFF	TGCGCCAGCAGCTTAATTGGGACTAACTCCTACAATGAGCAGTTCTTC
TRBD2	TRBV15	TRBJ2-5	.	CATAPRGVRETQYF	TGTGCCACAGCACCCCGGGGGGTTAGGGAGACCCAGTACTTC
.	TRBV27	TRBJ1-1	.	CASSLGRAPLNEAFF	TGTGCCAGCAGTTTAGGGAGGGCGCCCCTAAATGAAGCTTTCTTT
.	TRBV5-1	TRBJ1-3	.	CASSLAGRGSGNTIYF	TGCGCCAGCAGCTTGGCCGGCAGGGGCTCTGGAAACACCATATATTTT
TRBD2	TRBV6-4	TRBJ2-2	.	CASSQGRLAGEGGELFF	TGTGCCAGCAGCCAAGGGAGACTAGCGGGAGAGGGCGGGGAGCTGTTTTTT
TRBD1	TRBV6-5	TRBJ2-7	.	CASSYSSGQASEQYF	TGTGCCAGCAGTTACTCATCTGGACAGGCTAGCGAGCAGTACTTC
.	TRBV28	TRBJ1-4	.	CASSQIRGTNEKLFF	TGTGCCAGCAGTCAAATTCGGGGGACTAATGAAAAACTGTTTTTT
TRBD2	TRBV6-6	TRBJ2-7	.	CASSLAGTSYEQYF	TGTGCCAGCAGCCTAGCGGGAACGTCCTACGAGCAGTACTTC
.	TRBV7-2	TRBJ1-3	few	CASSLVRGGGNTIYF	TGTGCCAGCAGCTTAGTCAGGGGCGGTGGAAACACCATATATTTT
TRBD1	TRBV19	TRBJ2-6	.	CASSALTGGVITSGANVLTF	TGTGCCAGTAGCGCCCTCACAGGGGGCGTTATTACCTCTGGGGCCAACGTCCTGACTTTC
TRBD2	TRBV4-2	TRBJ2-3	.	CASSQEGGVDTQYF	TGTGCCAGCAGCCAAGAGGGAGGGGTAGATACGCAGTATTTT
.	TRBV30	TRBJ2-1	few	CAWSKGGIYNEQFF	TGTGCCTGGAGTAAGGGCGGGATCTACAATGAGCAGTTCTTC
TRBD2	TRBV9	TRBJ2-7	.	CASSVVTGGPGEQYF	TGTGCCAGCAGCGTAGTGACGGGAGGGCCTGGTGAGCAGTACTTC
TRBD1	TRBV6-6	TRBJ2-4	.	CASRRLGQGLVIQYF	TGTGCCAGCAGACGCCTCGGACAGGGATTAGTGATTCAGTACTTC
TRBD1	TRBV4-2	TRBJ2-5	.	CASSHPTGNKETQYF	TGTGCCAGCAGCCACCCGACAGGGAACAAGGAGACCCAGTACTTC